The 14 T cell receptor beta chains reported below all come from one sample, sequenced in a study of blood T cell repertoires in COVID-19. TCRdb's table, derived via immunoSEQ multiplex PCR, lists solely in-frame clones and lacks some. The sample includes approximately 170,000 clones, about 81% of them seen just once. Input material: PBMCs or T cells enriched from blood (not recorded which). Source of these receptors: a woman aged 25 to 39 who had recovered from COVID-19.

The rearrangement links TRBV19 to TRBJ1-5; a possible D gene is TRBD1 (5 bases). The CDR3 is 14 residues long. In germline, CDR1 is LNHDA, CDR2 SQIVND (reference sequence). V was clipped by 1 base and J by 6 bases, with 10 bases between them. CDR3 region: CASSIVRGGQPQHF. CDR3 DNA sequence: TGTGCCAGTAGTATAGTCCGGGGGGGTCAGCCCCAGCATTTT.

V gene TRBV5-1 combines with J gene TRBJ2-7; tentatively, D is TRBD1 (6 bases). The V gene lost 6 bases and the J gene lost 6 bases, with 19 bases spanning the gap. Germline CDR1 is SGHRS and CDR2 is YFSETQ. CDR3 length: 14 residues. In DNA form, the CDR3 reads TGCGCCAGCATGGAGACAGGACGTTTTGGCGAGCAGTACTTC. Its protein is CASMETGRFGEQYF.

This clone was seen once. The CDR3 here is CASSLARGMNTEAFF. The CDR3 nucleotides are TGTGCCAGCAGCTTGGCCAGAGGAATGAACACTGAAGCTTTCTTT. V is TRBV5-8 and J is TRBJ1-1; D gene uncertain. CDR1 is SGHTS, CDR2 YDEGEE, per germline. Deletions cut 0 bases from V and 0 bases from J, with 9 bases between. CDR3 length equals 15 residues.

The chain links TRBV2 to TRBJ2-3; the D gene is possibly TRBD2 (5 bases). V lost 8 bases to trimming and J lost 3 bases, with 9 bases between them. The CDR3 has 12 amino acids. Germline CDR1 SNHLY, CDR2 FYNNEI. In nucleotides, the CDR3 is TGTGCCAGCCTAACGGGAACAGATACGCAGTATTTT. Translation: CASLTGTDTQYF.

The chain carries TRBV15 and TRBJ1-4; D might be TRBD1 (6 bases). The CDR3 length is 16 residues. V was cut by 0 bases and J by 4 bases, with 12 bases left in between. The germline gives CDR1 LNHNV, CDR2 YYDKDF (reference sequence). The DNA for the CDR3 is TGTGCCACCAGCAGAGATCTCCAGGGGAATAATGAAAAACTGTTTTTT. It specifies CATSRDLQGNNEKLFF.

V gene TRBV28 combines with J gene TRBJ2-3; D is perhaps TRBD1 (5 bases). The CDR3 contains 14 residues. Germline-derived CDR1 and CDR2 are MDHEN and SYDVKM. V was shortened by 2 bases and J by 2 bases, with 8 bases between the two germline ends. CDR3 DNA: TGTGCCAGCAGTTTACGACAGTTCACAGATACGCAGTATTTT. Translation gives CASSLRQFTDTQYF.

The chain employs TRBV3-1 (or the pseudogene TRBV3-2) and TRBJ1-5; 9 nucleotides agree with TRBD1. CDR3 size: 13 residues. Germline CDR1 LGHDT, CDR2 YNNKEL (reference sequence). J was trimmed by 5 bases and V by 6 bases; bases with no gene match: 2. The CDR3 nucleotides read TGTGCCAGCAGTTGGGACAGGGATCAGCCCCAGCATTTT. Protein sequence: CASSWDRDQPQHF.

This rearrangement joins TRBV5-5 to TRBJ2-1, with 12 bases matching TRBD2. Trimming took 4 bases from V and 7 from J; bases not matched to a gene: 6. The CDR3 length is 15 residues. Germline V gene data show CDR1 as SGHKS and CDR2 as YYEKEE (reference sequence). The CDR3 region is CASSASGGAVNEQFF. The CDR3, as DNA: TGTGCCAGCAGCGCTAGCGGGGGGGCGGTGAATGAGCAGTTCTTC.

CDR3 sequence (DNA): TGTGCCAGCTGGGAGGGAGGGAGCAATCAGCCCCAGCATTTT. Protein product: CASWEGGSNQPQHF. The chain joins TRBV6-5 to TRBJ1-5; the D is unclear. This CDR3 contains 14 residues. Trimming took 8 bases from V and 1 from J, leaving 12 bases between them. Germline CDR1 is MNHEY and CDR2 is SVGAGI.

The chain has TRBV6-2 or TRBV6-3 and TRBJ1-5; no clear D. This CDR3 region has 15 residues. Germline V gives CDR1 MNHEY, CDR2 SVGEGT. V shed 2 bases and J shed 10 bases, with 18 bases lying between them. The CDR3 sequence is CASSYEGGLRQPQHF. CDR3 nucleotide sequence: TGTGCCAGCAGTTACGAGGGAGGGCTTCGCCAACCCCAGCATTTT.

This clone was seen a handful of times. This chain connects TRBV5-4 to TRBJ1-2; D may be TRBD1 (5 bases). Germline values: CDR1 SGHNT, CDR2 YYREEE (reference sequence). Trimming stripped 4 bases from V and 7 bases from J, with 17 bases between. The CDR3 is 14 residues long. The CDR3 DNA reads TGTGCCAGCAGCAAAATAGGGGTATCGGGTGGCTACACCTTC. This encodes CASSKIGVSGGYTF.

V is TRBV5-5 and J is TRBJ1-6; maybe TRBD1 (5 bases). The germline CDR1 and CDR2 sequences are SGHKS and YYEKEE (reference sequence). V lost 6 bases and J 8 bases, leaving 21 bases between the germline ends. The CDR3 loop spans 16 amino acids. Here the CDR3 reads CASTPIGGGGHSPLHF. The CDR3 DNA follows: TGTGCCAGCACCCCGATCGGGGGGGGAGGACATTCACCCCTCCACTTT.

The chain uses TRBV12-5 and TRBJ2-7, with D possibly matching TRBD1 (6 bases). This CDR3 has 17 residues. Germline CDR1 and CDR2: LGHNT and FRNRAP. V was shortened by 5 bases and J by 0 bases, with 20 bases between the two germline ends. Written as DNA, the CDR3 is TGTGCTAGTGGTGCCCCTCGCACAGGGAAAGCCTCCTACGAGCAGTACGTC. Its protein is CASGAPRTGKASYEQYV.

As DNA, the CDR3 is TGTGCCAGCAGCGTAGAGGCGGGGGGCGTCGCAGATACGCAGTATTTT. Amino acid sequence: CASSVEAGGVADTQYF. J is TRBJ2-3 and V is TRBV9; 8 positions match TRBD2. The ends lost 0 bases at V and 4 bases at J; junction bases unmatched: 7. The CDR3 sequence is 16 residues long. Germline V gives CDR1 SGDLS, CDR2 YYNGEE.